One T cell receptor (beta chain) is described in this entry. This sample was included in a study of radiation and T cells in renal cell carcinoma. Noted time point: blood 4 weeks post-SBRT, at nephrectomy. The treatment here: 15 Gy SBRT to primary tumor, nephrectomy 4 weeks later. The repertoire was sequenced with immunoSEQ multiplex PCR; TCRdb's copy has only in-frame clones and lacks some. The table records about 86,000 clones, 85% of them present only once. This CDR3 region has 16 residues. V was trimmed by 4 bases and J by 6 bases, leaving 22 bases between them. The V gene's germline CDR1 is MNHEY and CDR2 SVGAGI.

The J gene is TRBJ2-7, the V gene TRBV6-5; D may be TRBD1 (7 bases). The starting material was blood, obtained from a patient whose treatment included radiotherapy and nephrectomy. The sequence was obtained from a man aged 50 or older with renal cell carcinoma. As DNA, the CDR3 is TGTGCCAGCAGTTTTGACAGGGACTCCCTTTTGATCGAGCAGTACTTC. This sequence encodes CASSFDRDSLLIEQYF.